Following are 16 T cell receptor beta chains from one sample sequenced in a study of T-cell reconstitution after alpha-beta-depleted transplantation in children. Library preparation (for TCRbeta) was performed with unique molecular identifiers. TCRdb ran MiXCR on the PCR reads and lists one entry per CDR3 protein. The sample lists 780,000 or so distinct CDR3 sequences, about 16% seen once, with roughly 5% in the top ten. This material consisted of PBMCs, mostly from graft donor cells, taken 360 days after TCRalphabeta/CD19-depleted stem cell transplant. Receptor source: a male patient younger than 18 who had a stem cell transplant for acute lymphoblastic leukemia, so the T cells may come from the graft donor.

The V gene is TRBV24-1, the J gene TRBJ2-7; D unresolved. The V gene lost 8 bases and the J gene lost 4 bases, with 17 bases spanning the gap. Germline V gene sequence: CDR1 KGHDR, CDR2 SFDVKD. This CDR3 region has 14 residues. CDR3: CATKVTLDPYEQYF. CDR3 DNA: TGTGCCACCAAGGTAACCCTCGATCCATACGAGCAGTACTTC.

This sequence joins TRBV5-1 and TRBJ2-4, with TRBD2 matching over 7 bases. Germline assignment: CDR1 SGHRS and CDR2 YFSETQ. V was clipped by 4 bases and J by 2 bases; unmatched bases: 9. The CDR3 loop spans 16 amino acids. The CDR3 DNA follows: TGCGCCAGCAGCCCCTTGGGGGGGAGCCCCAAAAACATTCAGTACTTC. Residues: CASSPLGGSPKNIQYF.

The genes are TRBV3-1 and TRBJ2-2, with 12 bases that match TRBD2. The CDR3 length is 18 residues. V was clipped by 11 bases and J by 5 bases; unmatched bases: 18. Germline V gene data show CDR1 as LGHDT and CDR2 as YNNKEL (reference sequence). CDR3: CAFSLVTSGGPLTGELFF. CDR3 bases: TGTGCCTTCAGTTTAGTGACTAGCGGGGGACCCCTTACCGGGGAGCTGTTTTTT.

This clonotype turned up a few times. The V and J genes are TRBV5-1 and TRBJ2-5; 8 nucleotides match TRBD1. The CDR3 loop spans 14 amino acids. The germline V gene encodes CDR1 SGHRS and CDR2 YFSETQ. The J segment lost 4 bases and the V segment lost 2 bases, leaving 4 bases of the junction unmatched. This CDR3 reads CASSLSGGPETQYF. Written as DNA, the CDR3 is TGCGCCAGCAGCTTATCAGGGGGCCCAGAGACCCAGTACTTC.

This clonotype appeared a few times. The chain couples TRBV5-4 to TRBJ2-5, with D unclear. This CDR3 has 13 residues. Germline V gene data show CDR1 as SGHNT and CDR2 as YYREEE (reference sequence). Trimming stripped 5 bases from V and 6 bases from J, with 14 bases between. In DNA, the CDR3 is TGTGCCAGCAGGGGATTTGGGTCCAAGACCCAGTACTTC. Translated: CASRGFGSKTQYF.

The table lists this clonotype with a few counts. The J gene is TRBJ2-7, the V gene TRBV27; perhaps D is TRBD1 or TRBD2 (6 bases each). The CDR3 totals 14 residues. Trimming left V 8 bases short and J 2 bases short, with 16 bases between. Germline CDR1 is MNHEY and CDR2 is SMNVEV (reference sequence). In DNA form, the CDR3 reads TGTGCCAGCGGCCCTCGAGGGGGGACCTACGAGCAGTACTTC. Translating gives CASGPRGGTYEQYF.

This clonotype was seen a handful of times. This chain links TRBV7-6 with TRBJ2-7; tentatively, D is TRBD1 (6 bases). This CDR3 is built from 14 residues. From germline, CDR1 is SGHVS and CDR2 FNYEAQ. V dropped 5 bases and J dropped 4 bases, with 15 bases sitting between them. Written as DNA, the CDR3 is TGTGCCAGCAGCAGGGGGAAGGGTTCTTACGAGCAGTACTTC. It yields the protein CASSRGKGSYEQYF.

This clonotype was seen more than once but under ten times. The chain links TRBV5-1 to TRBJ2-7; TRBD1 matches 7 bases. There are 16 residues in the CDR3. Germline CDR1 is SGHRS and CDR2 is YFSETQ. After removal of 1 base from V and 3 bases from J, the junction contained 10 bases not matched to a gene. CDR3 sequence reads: CASSLYRQGHYYEQYF. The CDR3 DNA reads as TGCGCCAGCAGCTTGTACCGACAGGGCCACTACTACGAGCAGTACTTC.

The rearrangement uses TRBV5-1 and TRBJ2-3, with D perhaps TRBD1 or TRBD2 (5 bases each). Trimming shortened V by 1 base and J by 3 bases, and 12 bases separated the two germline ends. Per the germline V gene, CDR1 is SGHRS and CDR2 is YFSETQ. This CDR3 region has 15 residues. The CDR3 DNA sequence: TGCGCCAGCAGCTTGATGGGGGTTGGGACAGATACGCAGTATTTT. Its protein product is CASSLMGVGTDTQYF.

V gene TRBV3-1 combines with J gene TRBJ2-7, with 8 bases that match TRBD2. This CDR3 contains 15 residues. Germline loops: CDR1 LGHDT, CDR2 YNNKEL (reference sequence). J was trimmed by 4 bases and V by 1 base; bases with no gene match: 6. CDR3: CASSQAATGGYEQYF. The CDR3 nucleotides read TGTGCCAGCAGCCAAGCGGCGACGGGAGGGTACGAGCAGTACTTC.

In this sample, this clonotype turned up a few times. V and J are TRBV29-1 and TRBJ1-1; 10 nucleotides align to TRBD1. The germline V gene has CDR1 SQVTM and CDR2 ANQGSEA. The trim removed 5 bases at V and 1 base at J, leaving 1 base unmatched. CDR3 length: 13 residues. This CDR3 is CSVWDRGNTEAFF. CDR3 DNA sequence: TGCAGCGTTTGGGACAGGGGGAACACTGAAGCTTTCTTT.

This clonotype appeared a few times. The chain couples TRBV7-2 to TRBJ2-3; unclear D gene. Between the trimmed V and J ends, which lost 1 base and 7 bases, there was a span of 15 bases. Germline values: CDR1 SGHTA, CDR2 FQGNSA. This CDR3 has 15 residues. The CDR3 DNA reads TGTGCCAGCAGCTTAGTCCCCTCGTTACAGAATACGCAGTATTTT. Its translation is CASSLVPSLQNTQYF.

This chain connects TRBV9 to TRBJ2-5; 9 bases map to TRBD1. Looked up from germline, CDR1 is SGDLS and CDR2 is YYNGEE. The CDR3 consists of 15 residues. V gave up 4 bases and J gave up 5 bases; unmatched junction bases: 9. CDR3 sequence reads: CASSPRQGVLETQYF. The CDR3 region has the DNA TGTGCCAGCAGCCCCCGACAGGGGGTACTGGAGACCCAGTACTTC. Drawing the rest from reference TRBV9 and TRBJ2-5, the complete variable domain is DSGVTQTPKHLITATGQRVTLRCSPRSGDLSVYWYQQSLDQGLQFLIQYYNGEERAKGNILERFSAQQFPDLHSELNLSSLELGDSALYFCASSPRQGVLETQYFGPGTRLLVL.

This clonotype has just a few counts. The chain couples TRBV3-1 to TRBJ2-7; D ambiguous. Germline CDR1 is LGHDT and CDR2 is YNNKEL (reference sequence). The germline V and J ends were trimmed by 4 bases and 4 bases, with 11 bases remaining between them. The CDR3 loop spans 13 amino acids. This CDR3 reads CASSLLDRYEQYF. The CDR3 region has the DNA TGTGCCAGCAGCCTTTTGGACCGATACGAGCAGTACTTC.

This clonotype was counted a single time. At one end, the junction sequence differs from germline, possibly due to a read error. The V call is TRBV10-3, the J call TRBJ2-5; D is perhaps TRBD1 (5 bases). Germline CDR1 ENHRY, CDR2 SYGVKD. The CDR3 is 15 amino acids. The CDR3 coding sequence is TGTGCCATCAGTGAGTCAGGTGGCAGGGAATCGACAATGGGCTTC. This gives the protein CAISESGGRESTMGF.

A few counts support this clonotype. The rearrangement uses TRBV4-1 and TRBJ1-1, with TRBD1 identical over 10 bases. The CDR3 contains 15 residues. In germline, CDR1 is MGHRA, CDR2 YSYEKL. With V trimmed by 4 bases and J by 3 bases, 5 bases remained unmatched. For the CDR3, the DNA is TGCGCCAGCAGCCGAGGAGACAGGGGGCACACTGAAGCTTTCTTT. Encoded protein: CASSRGDRGHTEAFF.